These T cell receptor beta chains were read from a single sample in a study of CD8 T cells in ankylosing spondylitis. TCRdb recomputed calls from the 5' RACE reads with MiXCR, one row per CDR3 protein. The sample includes 100,000 or so distinct CDR3 sequences, roughly 10% of them seen just once. Sequencing was done on a sample of blood, either unsorted or a sorted T cell fraction (not recorded which). The source is a male donor with ankylosing spondylitis. Both conserved end residues are part of each CDR3. D genes are given only for firm matches. Size values are once, few and many counts, or a class for expanded clones, and some rows have none.

J: TRBJ2-7; V: TRBV2; size: .; D: TRBD1; CDR3: CASSDGTGFYEQYF; DNA: TGTGCCAGCAGTGACGGGACAGGTTTCTACGAGCAGTACTTC
J: TRBJ2-1; V: TRBV7-6; size: many; D: TRBD2; CDR3: CASSRLAGGGNEQFF; DNA: TGTGCCAGCAGTAGACTAGCGGGAGGTGGGAATGAGCAGTTCTTC
J: TRBJ1-1; V: TRBV7-8; size: .; D: .; CDR3: CASSFGWTEAFF; DNA: TGTGCCAGCAGCTTTGGATGGACTGAAGCTTTCTTT
J: TRBJ1-1; V: TRBV13; size: few; D: .; CDR3: CASRPGLQALNTEAFF; DNA: TGTGCCAGCAGACCCGGGCTCCAGGCTCTGAACACTGAAGCTTTCTTT
J: TRBJ1-1; V: TRBV6-6; size: .; D: .; CDR3: CASSYTRNTEAFF; DNA: TGTGCCAGCAGTTACACCAGGAACACTGAAGCTTTCTTT
J: TRBJ2-7; V: TRBV27; size: .; D: TRBD1; CDR3: CASSPHRGQDWEQYF; DNA: TGTGCCAGCAGTCCCCACAGGGGACAAGACTGGGAGCAGTACTTC
J: TRBJ2-1; V: TRBV29-1; size: many; D: .; CDR3: CSVETGAGYNEQFF; DNA: TGCAGCGTTGAAACGGGGGCGGGGTACAATGAGCAGTTCTTC
J: TRBJ2-5; V: TRBV6-2/TRBV6-3; size: .; D: .; CDR3: CASSYSTGETQYF; DNA: TGTGCCAGCAGTTACTCCACAGGAGAGACCCAGTACTTC
J: TRBJ2-2; V: TRBV9; size: few; D: TRBD2; CDR3: CASSPRLAGENTGELFF; DNA: TGTGCCAGCAGCCCGCGACTAGCGGGAGAGAACACCGGGGAGCTGTTTTTT
J: TRBJ1-1; V: TRBV5-1; size: many; D: TRBD1; CDR3: CASSLSTGMNTEAFF; DNA: TGCGCCAGCAGCTTATCGACAGGGATGAACACTGAAGCTTTCTTT
J: TRBJ1-2; V: TRBV12-3/TRBV12-4; size: few; D: .; CDR3: CASSSSGDLGIGYTF; DNA: TGTGCCAGCAGTTCCTCGGGGGATTTAGGGATTGGCTACACCTTC
J: TRBJ1-1; V: TRBV11-2; size: .; D: TRBD1; CDR3: CASSLVPGGAGRAFF; DNA: TGTGCCAGCAGCTTAGTACCAGGGGGCGCGGGGAGAGCTTTCTTT
J: TRBJ2-7; V: TRBV9; size: few; D: .; CDR3: CASSPLLSSSHEQYF; DNA: TGTGCCAGCAGCCCCCTCCTTTCGTCCTCCCACGAGCAGTACTTC
J: TRBJ1-3; V: TRBV12-3/TRBV12-4; size: many; D: TRBD1; CDR3: CASTNRIQGASPLSGNTIYF; DNA: TGTGCCAGCACAAACAGGATACAGGGGGCATCCCCGCTCTCTGGAAACACCATATATTTT
J: TRBJ2-3; V: TRBV27; size: many; D: .; CDR3: CASTRRAFTTDTQYF; DNA: TGTGCCAGCACTCGGAGGGCCTTCACCACAGATACGCAGTATTTT
J: TRBJ2-7; V: TRBV7-6; size: few; D: TRBD1; CDR3: CASSLRTGGTYEQYF; DNA: TGTGCCAGCAGCTTAAGGACAGGGGGAACCTACGAGCAGTACTTC
J: TRBJ2-1; V: TRBV4-1; size: .; D: .; CDR3: CASSPRDSSSYNEQFF; DNA: TGCGCCAGCAGCCCGCGGGACAGTAGCTCCTACAATGAGCAGTTCTTC
J: TRBJ2-1; V: TRBV7-8; size: .; D: TRBD1; CDR3: CASSLVRQGGNEQFF; DNA: TGTGCCAGCAGCTTAGTCCGACAGGGCGGGAATGAGCAGTTCTTC
J: TRBJ2-1; V: TRBV11-1; size: many; D: .; CDR3: CASSPPGGATLSYNEQFF; DNA: TGTGCCAGCAGCCCACCCGGGGGAGCGACTCTCTCCTACAATGAGCAGTTCTTC
J: TRBJ2-2; V: TRBV7-9; size: many; D: TRBD1; CDR3: CASSTGTGSHTGELFF; DNA: TGTGCCAGCAGCACCGGGACAGGGTCCCACACCGGGGAGCTGTTTTTT
J: TRBJ2-7; V: TRBV27; size: .; D: .; CDR3: CASSFGWRGETYEQYF; DNA: TGTGCCAGCAGTTTTGGGTGGAGGGGCGAAACCTACGAGCAGTACTTC
J: TRBJ2-1; V: TRBV7-9; size: few; D: TRBD2; CDR3: CASSPRLAGTDNEQFF; DNA: TGTGCCAGCAGCCCTCGACTAGCGGGAACCGACAATGAGCAGTTCTTC
J: TRBJ2-1; V: TRBV3-1; size: .; D: TRBD2; CDR3: CASSWAYSLSGSGNEQFF; DNA: TGTGCCAGCAGCTGGGCCTACTCACTTAGCGGGAGTGGGAATGAGCAGTTCTTC
J: TRBJ2-5; V: TRBV7-9; size: many; D: .; CDR3: CASSHRLTEETQYF; DNA: TGTGCCAGCAGCCATCGACTTACCGAAGAGACCCAGTACTTC
J: TRBJ2-3; V: TRBV4-1; size: .; D: TRBD2; CDR3: CASSPFPGGRATDTQYF; DNA: TGCGCCAGCAGCCCTTTCCCTGGCGGGAGGGCCACAGATACGCAGTATTTT
J: TRBJ2-1; V: TRBV20-1; size: .; D: .; CDR3: CSAREGPSGTEQFF; DNA: TGCAGTGCTAGAGAGGGCCCCTCGGGAACTGAGCAGTTCTTC
J: TRBJ2-1; V: TRBV19; size: .; D: TRBD2; CDR3: CASSPREGLINEQFF; DNA: TGTGCCAGTAGCCCGCGGGAGGGCCTTATCAATGAGCAGTTCTTC